This T cell receptor beta chain was retrieved from a study of OX40 agonist ivuxolimab in advanced cancers. For the study at large: The patients got ivuxolimab, which is an agonistic anti-OX40 (CD134) antibody. Among those enrolled, mean age was approximately 62 years (range about 23 to 85) and 75% to 90% were male.

Here immunoSEQ multiplex PCR was the method, and the copy in TCRdb shows in-frame clones only, minus some. Of over 50,000 clones in the sample, less than 85% were seen once. About this clone: Its antigen is as yet unknown.

Findings and caveats of the study: The study found that CD8+ T cells averaged more expanded clones than CD4+.

Germline-derived CDR1 and CDR2 are LNHNV and YYDKDF (reference sequence). The CDR3 contains 15 residues. Trimming cost V 0 bases and J 3 bases, with 12 bases left between them. The material sequenced was CD4+ or CD8+ T cells sorted from blood, taken in a trial of the OX40 agonist ivuxolimab. This TCR derives from an adult with an advanced solid tumor such as melanoma, head and neck, liver or kidney cancer. The rearrangement joins TRBV15 to TRBJ2-7; D gene ambiguous. The CDR3 spells CATSRDRAGFYEQYF. The DNA of the CDR3 is TGTGCCACCAGCAGAGATAGGGCAGGCTTCTACGAGCAGTACTTC.